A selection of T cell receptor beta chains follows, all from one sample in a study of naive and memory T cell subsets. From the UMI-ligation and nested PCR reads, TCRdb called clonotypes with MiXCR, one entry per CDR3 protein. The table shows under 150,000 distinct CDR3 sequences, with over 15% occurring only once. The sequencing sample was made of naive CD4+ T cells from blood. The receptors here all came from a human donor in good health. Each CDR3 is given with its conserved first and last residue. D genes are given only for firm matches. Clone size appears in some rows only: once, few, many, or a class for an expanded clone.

CASSPERTKNIQYF | TGTGCCAGCAGCCCTGAGAGGACCAAAAACATTCAGTACTTC | TRBV28 | few | - | TRBJ2-4
CSAGGRAANEQFF | TGCAGCGCGGGGGGGAGGGCTGCGAATGAGCAGTTCTTC | TRBV29-1 | few | TRBD2 | TRBJ2-1
CAWSPLRRAGELEQYF | TGTGCCTGGAGTCCCCTAAGAAGGGCGGGAGAACTCGAGCAGTACTTC | TRBV30 | few | TRBD2 | TRBJ2-7
CSARDLAGLLNEQFF | TGCAGTGCTAGAGATCTGGCGGGATTGTTGAATGAGCAGTTCTTC | TRBV20-1 | many | - | TRBJ2-1
CASSLGGTLQETQYF | TGCGCCAGCAGCTTGGGTGGGACACTCCAAGAGACCCAGTACTTC | TRBV5-1 | - | - | TRBJ2-5
CASSLAVAITQYF | TGTGCCAGCAGCTTAGCGGTAGCCATAACGCAGTATTTT | TRBV7-9 | few | - | TRBJ2-3
CASSPVVEGDGNIQYF | TGTGCCAGCTCACCAGTGGTTGAAGGGGATGGGAACATTCAGTACTTC | TRBV18 | few | - | TRBJ2-4
CASTGTRPIYGEAFF | TGTGCCAGCACAGGGACACGGCCGATCTATGGTGAAGCTTTCTTT | TRBV28 | - | - | TRBJ1-1
CASSKEGLAGVGELFF | TGTGCCAGCAGCAAAGAGGGACTAGCGGGAGTCGGGGAGCTGTTTTTT | TRBV11-2 | - | TRBD2 | TRBJ2-2
CASSGPGLGTYNEQFF | TGTGCCAGCAGCGGACCGGGACTAGGCACCTACAATGAGCAGTTCTTC | TRBV7-9 | few | TRBD2 | TRBJ2-1
CASSTPRTGGDETQYF | TGTGCCAGTAGTACCCCCCGGACAGGGGGTGATGAGACCCAGTACTTC | TRBV19 | few | TRBD1 | TRBJ2-5
CSVPGQHYGYTF | TGCAGCGTTCCGGGACAGCATTATGGCTACACCTTC | TRBV29-1 | - | TRBD1 | TRBJ1-2
CAISELGQGSGANVLTF | TGTGCCATCAGTGAGTTGGGACAGGGTTCTGGGGCCAACGTCCTGACTTTC | TRBV10-3 | - | TRBD1 | TRBJ2-6
CSVGRTGVEETQYF | TGCAGCGTTGGCCGGACAGGGGTCGAGGAGACCCAGTACTTC | TRBV29-1 | few | TRBD1 | TRBJ2-5
CSASSGTGGAPYGYTF | TGCAGTGCTAGTTCCGGGACAGGGGGCGCCCCCTATGGCTACACCTTC | TRBV20-1 | - | TRBD1 | TRBJ1-2
CASSKLQGLNTEAFF | TGCGCCAGCAGCAAACTCCAGGGGTTGAACACTGAAGCTTTCTTT | TRBV5-1 | few | - | TRBJ1-1
CASAAAGGRGLEQYF | TGTGCCAGCGCCGCAGCAGGGGGCAGGGGCTTGGAGCAGTACTTC | TRBV28 | few | TRBD1 | TRBJ2-7
CSAGMGGQPQHF | TGCAGTGCTGGAATGGGGGGTCAGCCCCAGCATTTT | TRBV20-1 | few | - | TRBJ1-5
CASARSLVSYNEQFF | TGTGCCAGCGCCAGGTCCTTAGTCTCCTACAATGAGCAGTTCTTC | TRBV7-9 | - | - | TRBJ2-1
CATQGSGANVLTF | TGTGCCACCCAGGGATCCGGGGCCAACGTCCTGACTTTC | TRBV10-3 | few | - | TRBJ2-6
CASSLPGTVQETQYF | TGTGCCAGCAGCCTACCCGGGACGGTACAAGAGACCCAGTACTTC | TRBV3-1 | - | - | TRBJ2-5
CASDIQANTEAFF | TGTGCCAGCGATATACAGGCGAACACTGAAGCTTTCTTT | TRBV7-9 | few | - | TRBJ1-1
CASSQSNQEQFF | TGTGCCAGCAGCCAATCAAATCAGGAGCAGTTCTTC | TRBV3-1 | few | - | TRBJ2-1
CASSSGLAEQTQYF | TGTGCCAGCTCATCGGGACTAGCGGAGCAGACCCAGTACTTC | TRBV18 | few | TRBD2 | TRBJ2-5
CSVERGRGDTQYF | TGCAGCGTTGAACGGGGCCGGGGAGATACGCAGTATTTT | TRBV29-1 | - | - | TRBJ2-3
CASSLEGGTEAFF | TGTGCCAGCAGTTTAGAGGGGGGGACTGAAGCTTTCTTT | TRBV7-9 | many | - | TRBJ1-1
CSAGAASGSTGELFF | TGCAGTGCTGGGGCGGCTAGCGGGAGCACCGGGGAGCTGTTTTTT | TRBV20-1 | few | TRBD2 | TRBJ2-2
CASSTRQANTGELFF | TGTGCCAGCAGCACCCGACAGGCGAACACCGGGGAGCTGTTTTTT | TRBV11-1 | few | - | TRBJ2-2
CASSRSGRPNEQFF | TGTGCCAGCAGCCGTAGCGGGAGGCCTAATGAGCAGTTCTTC | TRBV7-9 | few | TRBD2 | TRBJ2-1
CASSTQETQYF | TGCGCCAGCAGCACACAAGAGACCCAGTACTTC | TRBV5-1 | many | - | TRBJ2-5
CASSGTYHNEQFF | TGTGCCAGCAGTGGGACTTACCACAATGAGCAGTTCTTC | TRBV12-3/TRBV12-4 | - | - | TRBJ2-1
CASRQGIQETQYF | TGCGCCAGCAGACAGGGGATTCAAGAGACCCAGTACTTC | TRBV10-2 | - | TRBD1 | TRBJ2-5
CASSEVGGSTGELFF | TGTGCCAGCAGTGAAGTGGGAGGCAGCACCGGGGAGCTGTTTTTT | TRBV2 | - | - | TRBJ2-2
CASSETRAWAQPQHF | TGCGCCAGCAGTGAGACCCGGGCGTGGGCGCAGCCCCAGCATTTT | TRBV10-2 | - | - | TRBJ1-5
CASSSLYNEQFF | TGTGCCAGCAGTTCATTATACAATGAGCAGTTCTTC | TRBV28 | many | - | TRBJ2-1
CASSLDGYNYGYTF | TGTGCCAGCAGCTTAGACGGATATAACTATGGCTACACCTTC | TRBV7-9 | - | - | TRBJ1-2
CASSLARPGLNSNQPQHF | TGTGCCAGCAGCTTAGCGAGGCCAGGGCTAAATAGCAATCAGCCCCAGCATTTT | TRBV11-1 | - | - | TRBJ1-5
CASSLGGRANNEQFF | TGTGCCAGCAGCTTGGGCGGGAGGGCCAACAATGAGCAGTTCTTC | TRBV7-6 | - | TRBD2 | TRBJ2-1
CSAPSWVHNYGYTF | TGCAGTGCCCCCTCGTGGGTCCACAACTATGGCTACACCTTC | TRBV20-1 | few | - | TRBJ1-2
CASSDYLKQYF | TGTGCCAGCAGTGATTATCTCAAACAGTACTTC | TRBV25-1 | - | - | TRBJ2-7
CAISDDRDEQFF | TGTGCCATCAGTGATGACAGGGATGAGCAGTTCTTC | TRBV10-3 | few | TRBD1 | TRBJ2-1
CSVRGPNEKLFF | TGCAGCGTCAGGGGTCCTAATGAAAAACTGTTTTTT | TRBV29-1 | - | - | TRBJ1-4
CASSILGGTDTQYF | TGTGCCAGTAGTATTCTCGGGGGTACAGATACGCAGTATTTT | TRBV19 | - | - | TRBJ2-3
CATSRSGAGPETQYF | TGTGCCACCAGCAGATCTGGGGCGGGTCCAGAGACCCAGTACTTC | TRBV15 | few | - | TRBJ2-5
CSAAGTEKSSYEQYF | TGCAGCGCTGCTGGGACGGAGAAAAGCTCCTACGAGCAGTACTTC | TRBV29-1 | many | - | TRBJ2-7
CASSQEESNQPQHF | TGTGCCAGCAGCCAAGAGGAAAGCAATCAGCCCCAGCATTTT | TRBV3-1 | - | - | TRBJ1-5
CSALVLAAAYNEQFF | TGCAGTGCTCTAGTACTAGCGGCCGCTTACAATGAGCAGTTCTTC | TRBV20-1 | many | TRBD2 | TRBJ2-1
CSAGWGEGGDTQYF | TGCAGCGCAGGCTGGGGGGAGGGAGGAGATACGCAGTATTTT | TRBV29-1 | few | TRBD2 | TRBJ2-3
CSAAPGDEQYF | TGCAGTGCCGCCCCAGGCGACGAGCAGTACTTC | TRBV20-1 | few | - | TRBJ2-7
CASSSLRLEEETQYF | TGTGCCAGCAGCTCCCTTCGGCTGGAGGAAGAGACCCAGTACTTC | TRBV7-9 | - | - | TRBJ2-5
CASSVRTGTSGSYEQYF | TGTGCCAGCAGCGTCAGAACCGGGACTAGCGGGTCCTACGAGCAGTACTTC | TRBV7-8 | - | TRBD2 | TRBJ2-7
CASSSQTGTPEQYF | TGTGCCAGCTCCAGCCAAACAGGGACTCCCGAGCAGTACTTC | TRBV2 | - | - | TRBJ2-7
CASSLSFGASGDNEQFF | TGTGCCAGCAGTTTATCTTTTGGGGCTAGCGGGGATAATGAGCAGTTCTTC | TRBV27 | - | TRBD2 | TRBJ2-1